This TCR beta chain came from a study of blood T cell repertoires in COVID-19. On the study more broadly: Specimens from acute and convalescent COVID-19 originated in the United States, Italy and Spain.

The assay was immunoSEQ multiplex PCR, and TCRdb's table has in-frame clones only and misses some. The sample lists some 93,000 clones, approximately 86% occurring once. The CDR3 runs to 18 residues. Trimming removed 2 bases from V and 10 bases from J, with 27 bases in between. Per germline, CDR1 SEHNR and CDR2 FQNEAQ (reference sequence). The chain has TRBV7-9 and TRBJ2-1; tentative D call: TRBD2 (6 bases). This TCR came from a man in his fifties or sixties with acute or convalescent COVID-19. The specimen sequenced was peripheral blood. The CDR3: CASSLLGGVSESSEEQFF. CDR3 DNA sequence: TGTGCCAGCAGCTTACTGGGGGGAGTCTCGGAGAGCAGTGAGGAGCAGTTCTTC.